This T cell receptor (beta chain) was found in a study of blood T cell repertoires in COVID-19. Study overall: COVID-19 samples from acute and convalescent phases originated in the United States, Italy and Spain. Sample material is recorded as cDNA or gDNA derived from T cells, B-cell-depleted T cells, or PBMCs.

Sequencing was performed with immunoSEQ multiplex PCR; in TCRdb, only in-frame clones are kept and a portion is missing. The sample has over 200,000 clones; approximately 82% are singletons. The TCR comes from a man between 35 and 55 years old who had recovered from COVID-19. Sequencing was performed on peripheral blood.

The CDR3 coding sequence is TGTGCCAGCAGCCCACTAGCGGGTGAGCAGTACTTC. Translated: CASSPLAGEQYF. The chain uses TRBV9 and TRBJ2-7; 9 bases agree with TRBD2. J was trimmed by 7 bases and V by 4 bases; bases with no gene match: 3. Germline CDR1 reads SGDLS; CDR2 reads YYNGEE. The CDR3 consists of 12 residues.